These T cell receptor beta chains were read from a single sample in a study of shared clonotypes between healthy human individuals. Method: immunoSEQ multiplex PCR; TCRdb's copy keeps in-frame clones and lacks some. The repertoire consists of 800,000 to 1,200,000 clones, with roughly 74% occurring once and the leading ten covering approximately 0.5%. Sequenced material: memory CD4+ T cells from PBMCs. These receptors came from a young man in good health. Some clones in this sample may be carry-over from other donors' samples. Both conserved end residues are part of each CDR3. D genes are given only for firm matches. Rows give clone size only sometimes, using once, few, many, or a class for an expanded clone.

>TRBV5-6|NA|TRBJ2-7|TRBD1
TGTGCCAGCAGCGGCAGGACAGGGGGGGGCGAGCAGTACTTC
CASSGRTGGGEQYF
>TRBV6-1|NA|TRBJ2-7|NA
TGTGCCAGCAGTGGGAGGGCCTACGAGCAGTACTTC
CASSGRAYEQYF
>TRBV11-1|NA|TRBJ2-7|NA
TGTGCCAGCAGCCCTACCCCTTACGAGCAGTACTTC
CASSPTPYEQYF
>TRBV15|NA|TRBJ2-1|TRBD1
TGTGCCACCCTCCAAGGACAGGGGTCCAATGAGCAGTTCTTC
CATLQGQGSNEQFF
>TRBV6-1|NA|TRBJ2-7|NA
TGTGCCAGCAGTGCCCCCGTTAGCGGAGGAGCGGAGCAGTACTTC
CASSAPVSGGAEQYF
>TRBV19|NA|TRBJ1-1|NA
TGTGCCAGTAGTATTATGGGGGCAGGGAGGACTGAAGCTTTCTTT
CASSIMGAGRTEAFF
>TRBV5-1|NA|TRBJ2-2|TRBD2
TGCGCCAGCAGCTTGGTGAGCGGGAGTGCTACCGGGGAGCTGTTTTTT
CASSLVSGSATGELFF
>TRBV7-8|NA|TRBJ2-1|NA
TGTGCCAGCAGCTTGGAGAGGGGGAATGAGCAGTTCTTC
CASSLERGNEQFF
>TRBV10-3|NA|TRBJ2-3|TRBD2
TGTGCCATCAGTGAGTCAAGCGGGAGGTCCACAGATACGCAGTATTTT
CAISESSGRSTDTQYF
>TRBV2|NA|TRBJ1-3|NA
TGTGCCAGCAGAGAACAGGGACCCTCTGGAAACACCATATATTTT
CASREQGPSGNTIYF
>TRBV28|few|TRBJ2-7|TRBD2
TGTGCCAGCAGTTTTGCGGGGAGGGGCGAGCAGTACTTC
CASSFAGRGEQYF
>TRBV5-1|NA|TRBJ2-3|TRBD1
TGCGCCAGCAGCTTGCAGGGGGCTGGCACAGATACGCAGTATTTT
CASSLQGAGTDTQYF
>TRBV5-4|NA|TRBJ1-1|NA
TGTGCCAGCAGCAGGGTCCGTAGTGACACTGAAGCTTTCTTT
CASSRVRSDTEAFF
>TRBV11-2|few|TRBJ2-7|TRBD2
TGTGCCAGCAGCAAAGGAGCTAGCGGTTATACCTACGAGCAGTACTTC
CASSKGASGYTYEQYF
>TRBV19|NA|TRBJ2-7|TRBD2
TGTGCCAGTAGTGGACCTGTGGGCGGGAGGTTCTCCTACGAGCAGTACTTC
CASSGPVGGRFSYEQYF
>TRBV5-1|NA|TRBJ2-7|TRBD2
TGCGCCAGCAGCCCCGGACTAGCGGGACGGGAGCAGTACTTC
CASSPGLAGREQYF
>TRBV4-1|NA|TRBJ2-5|NA
TGCGCCAGCAGCGCTCCGGGTGTGGAGACCCAGTACTTC
CASSAPGVETQYF
>TRBV7-9|NA|TRBJ2-3|TRBD2
TGTGCCAGCCTTCCGACTAGCGGCACAGATACGCAGTATTTT
CASLPTSGTDTQYF
>TRBV28|NA|TRBJ1-5|NA
TGTGCCAGCAGTTTAATGTCAGGGGCCTATCAGCCCCAGCATTTT
CASSLMSGAYQPQHF
>TRBV9|NA|TRBJ2-7|TRBD2
TGTGCCAGCAGCGAGGGGACTCGGGGGGCCTACGAGCAGTACTTC
CASSEGTRGAYEQYF
>TRBV29-1|NA|TRBJ2-7|TRBD1
TGCAGCGCCTCCCCGGGACAGGGAAACTACGAGCAGTACTTC
CSASPGQGNYEQYF
>TRBV5-1|NA|TRBJ2-5|TRBD2
TGCGCCAGCAGCCCGGGACTAGCGGGATTCTGGGGAGAGACCCAGTACTTC
CASSPGLAGFWGETQYF
>TRBV28|NA|TRBJ1-3|NA
TGTGCCAGCAGTCCTAGAAACACCATATATTTT
CASSPRNTIYF
>TRBV28|NA|TRBJ2-6|NA
TGTGCCAGCACGCCGTTCTCTGGGGCCAACGTCCTGACTTTC
CASTPFSGANVLTF
>TRBV5-1|NA|TRBJ1-5|TRBD1
TGCGCCAGCAGCCCAGGACAGGGAGCTCAGCCCCAGCATTTT
CASSPGQGAQPQHF
>TRBV28|NA|TRBJ2-1|TRBD1
TGTGCCAGCAGTCGACAGGGTTACAGTGAGCAGTTCTTC
CASSRQGYSEQFF
>TRBV4-2|NA|TRBJ2-3|TRBD2
TGTGCCAGCAGCCGGTCGGGACTAGCGGAAAGCACAGATACGCAGTATTTT
CASSRSGLAESTDTQYF
>TRBV28|NA|TRBJ1-5|NA
TGTGCCACCACCAGGACCCTCAATCAGCCCCAGCATTTT
CATTRTLNQPQHF
>TRBV7-2|few|TRBJ2-1|NA
TGTGCCAGCAGCTACCGGGACCGCTCCTACAATGAGCAGTTCTTC
CASSYRDRSYNEQFF
>TRBV4-2|NA|TRBJ2-3|NA
TGTGCCAGCAGCCCCATTCCCACAGATACGCAGTATTTT
CASSPIPTDTQYF
>TRBV30|few|TRBJ2-1|NA
TGTGCCTGGATTTCTCACCCATCCGGGAGTGAGCAGTTCTTC
CAWISHPSGSEQFF
>TRBV9|NA|TRBJ2-5|TRBD1
TGTGCCAGCAGCGTGGACAGGGGGGGGTCCCAAGAGACCCAGTACTTC
CASSVDRGGSQETQYF
>TRBV2|NA|TRBJ2-3|NA
TGTGCCAGCAGTGAAGGTTTCAGGGCCTCTACGCAGTATTTT
CASSEGFRASTQYF
>TRBV30|once|TRBJ2-7|NA
TGTGCCGCCACAGGGAGCCCCTCCTACGAGCAGTACTTC
CAATGSPSYEQYF
>TRBV4-1|once|TRBJ1-4|NA
TGCGCCAGCAGCCAAGCGATCGTGACAGCTAATGAAAAACTGTTTTTT
CASSQAIVTANEKLFF
>TRBV5-1|NA|TRBJ2-5|NA
TGCGCCAGCAGCTTGGCTGGGGAGCGGGAGACCCAGTACTTC
CASSLAGERETQYF
>TRBV27|NA|TRBJ2-2|NA
TGTGCCAGCAGCCAACTTCCCGGGATAGGATCCACCGGGGAGCTGTTTTTT
CASSQLPGIGSTGELFF